The 16 T cell receptor beta chains below were found in one sample sequenced in a study of cytomegalovirus exposure and HLA in healthy donors. The study ran its PCR with 60 Vbeta and 13 Jbeta primers. The data were produced by immunoSEQ multiplex PCR, yet TCRdb's version contains in-frame clones alone and is incomplete. Of roughly 200,000 clones listed, around 90% were seen once; the top ten hold around 0.98%. The sample consisted of PBMCs. These receptors were obtained from a boy aged 2 to 9 in good health and CMV-seronegative.

This clone was detected only a few times. One end of the junction varies from germline; a read error may be responsible. The chain links TRBV5-1 to TRBJ2-6; perhaps TRBD1 as D (5 bases). The CDR3 runs to 17 residues. Germline CDR1 reads SGHRS; CDR2 reads YFSETQ. As DNA, the CDR3 is TGCGCCAGCAGCCCCATGCCACGCTCGTCTGGGGCCAACATCCTGACTTTC. It is translated as CASSPMPRSSGANILTF.

V and J are TRBV18 and TRBJ2-7, with 9 nucleotides matching TRBD1. Germline CDR1 and CDR2: KGHSH and LQKENI. The CDR3 totals 15 residues. V lost 6 bases and J lost 1; bases outside the gene matches: 7. The CDR3 protein is CASSAGQGGSYEQYF. The CDR3, as DNA: TGTGCCAGCTCGGCGGGACAGGGAGGTTCCTACGAGCAGTACTTC.

The table lists this clone with a count of one. V and J are TRBV5-6 and TRBJ2-3; TRBD2 might be the D (6 bases). The length of the CDR3 is 13 residues. Germline V gene sequence: CDR1 SGHDT, CDR2 YYEEEE. V gave up 5 bases and J gave up 6 bases, with 13 bases separating them. CDR3 protein: CASRASSVDTQYF. The CDR3 DNA sequence: TGTGCCAGCAGGGCCTCTAGCGTGGATACGCAGTATTTT.

CDR3 in amino acids: CSVERGVEAFF. DNA of the CDR3: TGCAGCGTTGAACGCGGGGTAGAAGCTTTCTTT. The chain carries TRBV29-1 and TRBJ1-1; no reliable D call. Deletions cut 2 bases from V and 8 bases from J, with 9 bases between. This CDR3 has 11 amino acids. Per the germline V gene, CDR1 is SQVTM and CDR2 is ANQGSEA.

The chain joins TRBV28 to TRBJ1-3; possible D gene TRBD1, 6 bases. CDR3 length equals 14 residues. The germline V gene encodes CDR1 MDHEN and CDR2 SYDVKM. V gave up 3 bases and J gave up 4 bases, with 10 bases separating them. CDR3 in DNA: TGTGCCAGCAGTTTCCCAGGGGTCGGAAACACCATATATTTT. Protein sequence: CASSFPGVGNTIYF.

The chain links TRBV7-9 to TRBJ2-5; TRBD2 might be the D (5 bases). This CDR3 is 15 amino acids long. V was cut by 8 bases and J by 5 bases, with 21 bases left in between. The germline CDR1 and CDR2 sequences are SEHNR and FQNEAQ (reference sequence). The CDR3 DNA reads TGTGCCAGCTTCTCCCCGCGGGTTACTGGGGAGACCCAGTACTTC. Translation: CASFSPRVTGETQYF.

The V call is TRBV2, the J call TRBJ2-1, with 9 bases identical to TRBD1. Looked up from germline, CDR1 is SNHLY and CDR2 is FYNNEI. This CDR3 contains 16 residues. V dropped 5 bases and J dropped 7; count of bases not matched to a gene: 12. The CDR3 DNA reads TGTGCCAGCAGTCTCACGGGACAGGGAATGGGGAATGAGCAGTTCTTC. Amino acids: CASSLTGQGMGNEQFF.

This clone was picked up one time. Other DNA variants within this sample encode the same CDR3. The V and J genes are TRBV9 and TRBJ2-3; 9 bases align to TRBD2. Per the germline V gene, CDR1 is SGDLS and CDR2 is YYNGEE. J was trimmed by 1 base and V by 0 bases; bases with no gene match: 0. This CDR3 has 15 residues. DNA for the CDR3: TGTGCCAGCAGCGTAGGGACTAGCGGCACAGATACGCAGTATTTT. The encoded protein is CASSVGTSGTDTQYF.

This chain uses TRBV27 with TRBJ2-1, with TRBD2 matching over 11 bases. After removal of 4 bases from V and 3 bases from J, the junction contained 5 bases not matched to a gene. This CDR3 comprises 16 residues. Per the germline V gene, CDR1 is MNHEY and CDR2 is SMNVEV (reference sequence). The CDR3 coding sequence is TGTGCCAGCAGTTCCACTAGCGGGGGCGTCTACAATGAGCAGTTCTTC. Translated: CASSSTSGGVYNEQFF.

The V gene is TRBV27, the J gene TRBJ1-2; possible D gene TRBD1, 5 bases. CDR1 is MNHEY and CDR2 is SMNVEV in the germline V gene (reference sequence). V shed 1 base and J shed 7 bases, with 10 bases lying between them. The CDR3 is made up of 13 amino acids. The CDR3 spells CASSLWGDPGYTF. CDR3 DNA: TGTGCCAGCAGTTTATGGGGGGATCCTGGCTACACCTTC.

The chain uses TRBV20-1 and TRBJ2-7; TRBD1 matches at 7 bases. V lost 4 bases to trimming and J lost 9 bases; unmatched junction nucleotides: 6. This CDR3 is 11 amino acids long. Germline V gene lookup returns CDR1 DFQATT and CDR2 SNEGSKA (reference sequence). This CDR3 reads CSATTGELQYF. Written as DNA, the CDR3 is TGCAGTGCTACCACAGGGGAGTTGCAGTACTTC.

The chain uses TRBV9 and TRBJ2-1; 11 bases map to TRBD2. The CDR3 runs to 15 residues. V lost 4 bases and J lost 4; bases outside the gene matches: 4. Germline V gene lookup returns CDR1 SGDLS and CDR2 YYNGEE. CDR3 nucleotide sequence: TGTGCCAGCAGCAACCGACTAGCGGGATACAATGAGCAGTTCTTC. The encoded protein is CASSNRLAGYNEQFF.

The J gene is TRBJ1-2, the V gene TRBV6-5; a possible D gene is TRBD1 (6 bases). Germline V gene data show CDR1 as MNHEY and CDR2 as SVGAGI. V was cut by 2 bases and J by 8 bases, with 18 bases left in between. The CDR3 totals 15 residues. The CDR3 region is CASSYQPQGSRGYTF. The CDR3 DNA follows: TGTGCCAGCAGTTACCAACCCCAGGGGTCGCGGGGCTACACCTTC.

The rearrangement joins TRBV27 to TRBJ2-7, with 12 bases matching TRBD2. Germline loops: CDR1 MNHEY, CDR2 SMNVEV (reference sequence). The CDR3 is made up of 15 amino acids. Germline trimming cut 3 bases from V and 2 bases from J; bases unmatched to any gene: 2. The CDR3 reads CASSFLAGGPYEQYF. Here the CDR3 DNA reads TGTGCCAGCAGTTTCCTAGCGGGGGGGCCCTACGAGCAGTACTTC.

The chain recombines TRBV19 with TRBJ2-1, with D possibly matching TRBD2 (5 bases). The CDR3 has 15 amino acids. Trimming cost V 2 bases and J 6 bases, with 14 bases left between them. The germline V gene has CDR1 LNHDA and CDR2 SQIVND (reference sequence). CDR3 nucleotide sequence: TGTGCCAGTAGTATATCGCGGATAGAGGGCAATGAGCAGTTCTTC. Protein: CASSISRIEGNEQFF.

CDR3 bases: TGTGCCAGCAGTTCGCTGACAGGCTTAGCCAAAAACATTCAGTACTTC. Translated: CASSSLTGLAKNIQYF. This chain links TRBV28 with TRBJ2-4, with D perhaps matching TRBD1 (6 bases). V lost 4 bases to trimming and J lost 0 bases, with 13 bases between them. The CDR3 is 16 amino acids. Per the germline V gene, CDR1 is MDHEN and CDR2 is SYDVKM. The whole variable domain, filled in from reference TRBV28 and TRBJ2-4, reads DVKVTQSSRYLVKRTGEKVFLECVQDMDHENMFWYRQDPGLGLRLIYFSYDVKMKEKGDIPEGYSVSREKKERFSLILESASTNQTSMYLCASSSLTGLAKNIQYFGAGTRLSVL.